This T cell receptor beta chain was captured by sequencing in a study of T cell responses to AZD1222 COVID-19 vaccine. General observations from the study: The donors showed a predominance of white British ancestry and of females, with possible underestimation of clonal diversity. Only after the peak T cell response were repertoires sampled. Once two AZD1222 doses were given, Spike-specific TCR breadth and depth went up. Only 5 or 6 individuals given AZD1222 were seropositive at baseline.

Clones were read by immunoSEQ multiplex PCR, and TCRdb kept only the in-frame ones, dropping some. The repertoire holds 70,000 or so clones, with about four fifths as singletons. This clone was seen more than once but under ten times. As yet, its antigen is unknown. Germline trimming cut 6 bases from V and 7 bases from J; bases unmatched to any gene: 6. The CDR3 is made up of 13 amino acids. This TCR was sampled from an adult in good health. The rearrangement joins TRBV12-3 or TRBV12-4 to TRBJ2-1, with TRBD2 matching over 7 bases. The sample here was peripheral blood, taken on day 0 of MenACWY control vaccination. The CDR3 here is CASSLAEGNEQFF. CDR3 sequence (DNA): TGTGCCAGCAGCCTAGCGGAGGGAAATGAGCAGTTCTTC.